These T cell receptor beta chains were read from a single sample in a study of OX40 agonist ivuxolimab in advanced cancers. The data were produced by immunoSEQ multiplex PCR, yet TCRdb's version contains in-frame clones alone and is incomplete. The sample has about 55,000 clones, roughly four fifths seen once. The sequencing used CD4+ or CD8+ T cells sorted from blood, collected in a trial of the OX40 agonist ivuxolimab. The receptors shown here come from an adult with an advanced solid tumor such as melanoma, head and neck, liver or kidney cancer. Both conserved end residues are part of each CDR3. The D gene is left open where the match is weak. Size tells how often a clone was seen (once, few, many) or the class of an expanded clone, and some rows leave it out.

CDR3aa: CASSPLDSANTGELFF
CDR3nt: TGTGCCAGCTCACCACTGGACAGCGCGAACACCGGGGAGCTGTTTTTT
j_gene: TRBJ2-2
d_gene: .
v_gene: TRBV18
abundance: .

CDR3aa: CARHRGVCEKLFF
CDR3nt: TGTGCCAGACACAGGGGAGTCTGTGAAAAACTGTTTTTT
j_gene: TRBJ1-4
d_gene: TRBD1
v_gene: TRBV10-3
abundance: .

CDR3aa: CASSISDRIQGSSYNSPLHF
CDR3nt: TGTGCCAGCAGTATCTCCGACCGAATACAGGGAAGCTCCTATAATTCACCCCTCCACTTT
j_gene: TRBJ1-6
d_gene: .
v_gene: TRBV27
abundance: .

CDR3aa: CSVGRSMTDTQYF
CDR3nt: TGCAGCGTCGGACGGTCAATGACAGATACGCAGTATTTT
j_gene: TRBJ2-3
d_gene: .
v_gene: TRBV29-1
abundance: .

CDR3aa: CASSVPGRETQYF
CDR3nt: TGTGCCAGCAGCGTCCCCGGCCGGGAGACCCAGTACTTC
j_gene: TRBJ2-5
d_gene: .
v_gene: TRBV9
abundance: .

CDR3aa: CASSAYRSSSPLHF
CDR3nt: TGTGCCAGCAGCGCCTACAGGAGCTCCTCGCCCCTCCACTTT
j_gene: TRBJ1-6
d_gene: .
v_gene: TRBV5-6
abundance: .

CDR3aa: CAWSGQIGNQPQHF
CDR3nt: TGTGCCTGGAGTGGACAGATCGGCAATCAGCCCCAGCATTTT
j_gene: TRBJ1-5
d_gene: .
v_gene: TRBV30
abundance: few

CDR3aa: CASSLDRTLNTEAFF
CDR3nt: TGTGCCAGCAGCTTAGATCGGACATTGAACACTGAAGCTTTCTTT
j_gene: TRBJ1-1
d_gene: .
v_gene: TRBV7-3
abundance: once

CDR3aa: CASSLGAYNEQFF
CDR3nt: TGTGCTAGCAGCTTGGGGGCCTACAATGAGCAGTTCTTC
j_gene: TRBJ2-1
d_gene: .
v_gene: TRBV7-7
abundance: .

CDR3aa: CASSRLATNEKLFF
CDR3nt: TGTGCCAGCAGTCGACTTGCAACTAATGAAAAACTGTTTTTT
j_gene: TRBJ1-4
d_gene: .
v_gene: TRBV6-6
abundance: .

CDR3aa: CASSLIPLPGYEQYF
CDR3nt: TGTGCCAGCAGCTTAATCCCCCTCCCCGGGTACGAGCAGTACTTC
j_gene: TRBJ2-7
d_gene: .
v_gene: TRBV7-3
abundance: once

CDR3aa: CASSFRPRTGSNYGYTF
CDR3nt: TGTGCCAGCAGCTTTAGGCCCCGGACAGGTTCTAACTATGGCTACACCTTC
j_gene: TRBJ1-2
d_gene: TRBD1
v_gene: TRBV7-2
abundance: .

CDR3aa: CASSLDAGEETQYF
CDR3nt: TGTGCCAGCAGCTTAGACGCGGGGGAAGAGACCCAGTACTTC
j_gene: TRBJ2-5
d_gene: TRBD2
v_gene: TRBV11-2
abundance: few

CDR3aa: CASSSDTQGNYGYTF
CDR3nt: TGTGCCAGCAGTTCCGACACTCAGGGGAACTATGGCTACACCTTC
j_gene: TRBJ1-2
d_gene: .
v_gene: TRBV27
abundance: .

CDR3aa: CASSTRTEMNTEAFF
CDR3nt: TGTGCCAGCAGCACCCGGACCGAAATGAACACTGAAGCTTTCTTT
j_gene: TRBJ1-1
d_gene: .
v_gene: TRBV5-4
abundance: .

CDR3aa: CASSVGSGGFYNEQFF
CDR3nt: TGTGCCAGCAGCGTGGGTAGCGGGGGCTTCTACAATGAGCAGTTCTTC
j_gene: TRBJ2-1
d_gene: TRBD2
v_gene: TRBV9
abundance: .

CDR3aa: CASSVTRKLFF
CDR3nt: TGTGCCAGCAGTGTCACGAGAAAACTGTTTTTT
j_gene: TRBJ1-4
d_gene: .
v_gene: TRBV28
abundance: .

CDR3aa: CASSAGTSGGLYNEQFF
CDR3nt: TGCGCCAGCAGCGCCGGGACTAGCGGGGGGTTATACAATGAGCAGTTCTTC
j_gene: TRBJ2-1
d_gene: TRBD2
v_gene: TRBV5-1
abundance: .

CDR3aa: CATSDRGDYNSPLHF
CDR3nt: TGTGCCACTTCGGACAGGGGGGACTATAATTCACCCCTCCACTTT
j_gene: TRBJ1-6
d_gene: TRBD1
v_gene: TRBV18
abundance: .

CDR3aa: CASPGGVRPFSYEQYF
CDR3nt: TGTGCCAGCCCTGGAGGGGTACGTCCGTTTTCCTACGAGCAGTACTTC
j_gene: TRBJ2-7
d_gene: .
v_gene: TRBV27
abundance: .

CDR3aa: CSVSALKAFF
CDR3nt: TGCAGTGTGAGCGCGTTAAAGGCTTTCTTT
j_gene: TRBJ1-1
d_gene: .
v_gene: TRBV20-1
abundance: .

CDR3aa: CASSQGQTANYGYTF
CDR3nt: TGCGCCAGCAGCCAAGGACAGACAGCTAACTATGGCTACACCTTC
j_gene: TRBJ1-2
d_gene: .
v_gene: TRBV4-3
abundance: .

CDR3aa: CASRPTGNYGYTF
CDR3nt: TGTGCCAGCAGACCCACAGGGAACTATGGCTACACCTTC
j_gene: TRBJ1-2
d_gene: .
v_gene: TRBV5-4
abundance: .

CDR3aa: CASSFPPQGASSYEQYF
CDR3nt: TGTGCCAGCAGTTTTCCGCCGCAGGGGGCGAGTTCCTACGAGCAGTACTTC
j_gene: TRBJ2-7
d_gene: TRBD1
v_gene: TRBV28
abundance: .

CDR3aa: CASSNDMAPDSGANVLTF
CDR3nt: TGTGCCAGTAGTAATGACATGGCCCCGGACTCTGGGGCCAACGTCCTGACTTTC
j_gene: TRBJ2-6
d_gene: .
v_gene: TRBV19
abundance: .

CDR3aa: CASSGDSPYNEQFF
CDR3nt: TGTGCCAGCAGCGGGGACTCACCCTACAATGAGCAGTTCTTC
j_gene: TRBJ2-1
d_gene: .
v_gene: TRBV9
abundance: .

CDR3aa: CASSLDRQETQYF
CDR3nt: TGTGCCAGCAGTTTGGACAGACAAGAGACCCAGTACTTC
j_gene: TRBJ2-5
d_gene: .
v_gene: TRBV27
abundance: .

CDR3aa: CASSQVGARTNTGELFF
CDR3nt: TGCGCCAGCAGCCAAGTGGGGGCGCGGACGAACACCGGGGAGCTGTTTTTT
j_gene: TRBJ2-2
d_gene: .
v_gene: TRBV4-1
abundance: .

CDR3aa: CASSFQGGYTGELFF
CDR3nt: TGTGCCAGCAGCTTCCAGGGGGGGTACACCGGGGAGCTGTTTTTT
j_gene: TRBJ2-2
d_gene: .
v_gene: TRBV5-4
abundance: .

CDR3aa: CATSSPRQGAGEKLFF
CDR3nt: TGTGCCACCAGCAGTCCGCGACAGGGGGCCGGTGAAAAACTGTTTTTT
j_gene: TRBJ1-4
d_gene: TRBD1
v_gene: TRBV15
abundance: .

CDR3aa: CASSQERTSGGVRETQYF
CDR3nt: TGCGCCAGCAGCCAAGAGAGAACTAGCGGGGGGGTTCGGGAGACCCAGTACTTC
j_gene: TRBJ2-5
d_gene: TRBD2
v_gene: TRBV4-3
abundance: .

CDR3aa: CASSFATDYNSPLHF
CDR3nt: TGCGCCAGCAGCTTCGCGACAGACTATAATTCACCCCTCCACTTT
j_gene: TRBJ1-6
d_gene: .
v_gene: TRBV5-1
abundance: .

CDR3aa: CASTRLGQPTYPGNTIYF
CDR3nt: TGTGCCAGTACCCGTTTGGGACAGCCAACTTACCCTGGAAACACCATATATTTT
j_gene: TRBJ1-3
d_gene: TRBD1
v_gene: TRBV19
abundance: .

CDR3aa: CASRRPGVGADTQYF
CDR3nt: TGTGCCAGCAGACGACCAGGGGTCGGGGCAGATACGCAGTATTTT
j_gene: TRBJ2-3
d_gene: .
v_gene: TRBV6-6
abundance: .

CDR3aa: CASSLGAGIDTQYF
CDR3nt: TGTGCCAGCAGCTTGGGAGCAGGGATTGATACGCAGTATTTT
j_gene: TRBJ2-3
d_gene: .
v_gene: TRBV5-6
abundance: .

CDR3aa: CASSLGDPSGGSYEQYF
CDR3nt: TGTGCCAGCAGCTTGGGCGACCCCAGCGGGGGCTCCTACGAGCAGTACTTC
j_gene: TRBJ2-7
d_gene: TRBD2
v_gene: TRBV5-4
abundance: .

CDR3aa: CASSFLGSDTQYF
CDR3nt: TGTGCCAGCAGCTTTTTGGGGTCAGATACGCAGTATTTT
j_gene: TRBJ2-3
d_gene: .
v_gene: TRBV7-2
abundance: .

CDR3aa: CASSVLEYNEQFF
CDR3nt: TGTGCCAGCAGTGTTCTGGAGTACAATGAGCAGTTCTTC
j_gene: TRBJ2-1
d_gene: .
v_gene: TRBV2
abundance: once

CDR3aa: CASRETEQTQYF
CDR3nt: TGTGCCAGCAGGGAGACTGAGCAGACCCAGTACTTC
j_gene: TRBJ2-5
d_gene: .
v_gene: TRBV28
abundance: .

CDR3aa: CASSFTGVGDEQFF
CDR3nt: TGTGCCAGCAGCTTTACGGGGGTCGGCGATGAGCAGTTCTTC
j_gene: TRBJ2-1
d_gene: .
v_gene: TRBV7-8
abundance: .

CDR3aa: CASRWGVGREAFF
CDR3nt: TGTGCCAGCAGATGGGGGGTCGGCAGAGAAGCTTTCTTT
j_gene: TRBJ1-1
d_gene: .
v_gene: TRBV6-5
abundance: .

CDR3aa: CASTLTGANDEQYF
CDR3nt: TGTGCCAGCACCCTGACAGGGGCAAACGACGAGCAGTACTTC
j_gene: TRBJ2-7
d_gene: TRBD1
v_gene: TRBV5-5
abundance: .

CDR3aa: CASSRGQSNQPQHF
CDR3nt: TGTGCCAGCAGCCGCGGACAGAGCAATCAGCCCCAGCATTTT
j_gene: TRBJ1-5
d_gene: .
v_gene: TRBV6-6
abundance: .

CDR3aa: CASRNLTLNYGYTF
CDR3nt: TGTGCCAGCAGGAACTTGACACTTAACTATGGCTACACCTTC
j_gene: TRBJ1-2
d_gene: .
v_gene: TRBV2
abundance: .

CDR3aa: CASSIQGGYGYTF
CDR3nt: TGTGCCAGCAGTATACAGGGCGGCTATGGCTACACCTTC
j_gene: TRBJ1-2
d_gene: .
v_gene: TRBV6-6
abundance: .

CDR3aa: CASSNLTSGEPNTGELFF
CDR3nt: TGTGCCAGCAGCAACCTGACTAGCGGGGAACCGAACACCGGGGAGCTGTTTTTT
j_gene: TRBJ2-2
d_gene: .
v_gene: TRBV21-1
abundance: .

CDR3aa: CASSLEEGYYGYTF
CDR3nt: TGCGCCAGCAGCTTGGAGGAGGGTTACTATGGCTACACCTTC
j_gene: TRBJ1-2
d_gene: .
v_gene: TRBV5-1
abundance: .

CDR3aa: CASSLTQGGYNEQFF
CDR3nt: TGTGCCAGCAGCCTCACCCAGGGGGGCTACAATGAGCAGTTCTTC
j_gene: TRBJ2-1
d_gene: .
v_gene: TRBV28
abundance: .

CDR3aa: CASSERPGANSPLHF
CDR3nt: TGCGCCAGCAGCGAACGCCCAGGGGCTAATTCACCCCTCCACTTT
j_gene: TRBJ1-6
d_gene: .
v_gene: TRBV5-1
abundance: once

CDR3aa: CASSLVKQEPEAFF
CDR3nt: TGTGCCAGCAGCCTAGTGAAACAGGAGCCTGAAGCTTTCTTT
j_gene: TRBJ1-1
d_gene: .
v_gene: TRBV7-2
abundance: .

CDR3aa: CASSVGGAAEQYF
CDR3nt: TGTGCCAGCAGCGTAGGAGGGGCCGCCGAGCAGTACTTC
j_gene: TRBJ2-7
d_gene: .
v_gene: TRBV9
abundance: .

CDR3aa: CASSIGGDTDTQYF
CDR3nt: TGTGCCAGTAGTATTGGTGGGGACACAGATACGCAGTATTTT
j_gene: TRBJ2-3
d_gene: .
v_gene: TRBV19
abundance: once